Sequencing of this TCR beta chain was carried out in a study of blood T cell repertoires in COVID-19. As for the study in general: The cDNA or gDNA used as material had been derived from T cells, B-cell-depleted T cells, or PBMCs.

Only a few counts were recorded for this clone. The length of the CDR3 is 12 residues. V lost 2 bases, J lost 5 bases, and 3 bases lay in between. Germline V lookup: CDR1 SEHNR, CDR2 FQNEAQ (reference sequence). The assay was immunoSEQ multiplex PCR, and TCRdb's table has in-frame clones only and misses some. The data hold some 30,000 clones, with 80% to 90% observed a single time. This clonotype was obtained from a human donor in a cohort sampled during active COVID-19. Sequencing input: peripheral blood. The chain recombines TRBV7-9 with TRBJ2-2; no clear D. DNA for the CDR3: TGTGCCAGCAGCTTAATAACCGGGGAGCTGTTTTTT. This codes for CASSLITGELFF.